This is a list of T cell receptor beta chains from one sample in a study of blood T cells in healthy people across ages. TCRdb independently ran MiXCR on the 5' RACE reads; one entry per CDR3 protein. Of around 650,000 distinct CDR3 sequences detected, about 43% appear once; the ten largest clones hold about 32%. Sequencing was done on a sample of blood. These receptors all come from an elderly man in good health. CDR3s include the opening cysteine and the closing phenylalanine or tryptophan. D genes are given only for firm matches. Not all rows give a size; the values are once, few, many and, for expanded clones, a class.

clone size	V gene	D gene	J gene	CDR3 DNA	CDR3 protein
-	TRBV6-5	-	TRBJ2-1	TGTGCCAGTCTACCACGGGGGAGCTCCTACAATGAGCAGTTCTTC	CASLPRGSSYNEQFF
many	TRBV20-1	TRBD2	TRBJ2-1	TGCAGTGCTCTGGGGACTAGCGAGATGGGTGAGCAGTTCTTC	CSALGTSEMGEQFF
-	TRBV13	TRBD1	TRBJ2-3	TGTGCCAGCAGCTTGGACAGGTCGCAGGGTACGCAGTATTTT	CASSLDRSQGTQYF
-	TRBV7-3	-	TRBJ2-2	TGTGCCAGCAGCGCCCAGGTTAACACCGGGGAGCTGTTTTTT	CASSAQVNTGELFF
-	TRBV27	TRBD1	TRBJ2-7	TGTGCCAGCAGTTCGATCGGGACAGGGGGGTACGAGCAGTACTTC	CASSSIGTGGYEQYF
-	TRBV7-2	TRBD2	TRBJ2-6	TGTGCCAGCAGCTTAGGAAGACTAGCGGGAGGGGTCTCTGGGGCCAACGTCCTGACTTTC	CASSLGRLAGGVSGANVLTF
few	TRBV5-1	-	TRBJ2-3	TGCGCCAGCAGCTTGGCTCCGGGTGATACGCAGTATTTT	CASSLAPGDTQYF
-	TRBV20-1	TRBD2	TRBJ2-3	TGCAGTGCTAGCGATTCGGGGGGTAGCACAGATACGCAGTATTTT	CSASDSGGSTDTQYF
-	TRBV9	TRBD2	TRBJ2-7	TGTGCCAGCAGCGTTAGCGGGATCACCACCTACGAGCAGTACTTC	CASSVSGITTYEQYF
-	TRBV6-5	TRBD2	TRBJ2-3	TGTGCCAGCAGTTACTGGGGGGGGTTGGGCACAGATACGCAGTATTTT	CASSYWGGLGTDTQYF
-	TRBV6-1	-	TRBJ2-5	TGTGCCAGCAGTGGACCTGGAGTGGGAGAGCAGTACTTC	CASSGPGVGEQYF
-	TRBV11-2	TRBD2	TRBJ2-2	TGTGCCAGCAGAAAAGCGGGGGGAGGTGGCACCGGGGAGCTGTTTTTT	CASRKAGGGGTGELFF
-	TRBV28	-	TRBJ2-3	TGTGCCAGCACCCCTAATCAAGGGGGTCTAGATACGCAGTATTTT	CASTPNQGGLDTQYF
many	TRBV5-5	-	TRBJ1-4	TGTGCCAGCAGCACCGGGACGTTGAATGAAAAACTGTTTTTT	CASSTGTLNEKLFF